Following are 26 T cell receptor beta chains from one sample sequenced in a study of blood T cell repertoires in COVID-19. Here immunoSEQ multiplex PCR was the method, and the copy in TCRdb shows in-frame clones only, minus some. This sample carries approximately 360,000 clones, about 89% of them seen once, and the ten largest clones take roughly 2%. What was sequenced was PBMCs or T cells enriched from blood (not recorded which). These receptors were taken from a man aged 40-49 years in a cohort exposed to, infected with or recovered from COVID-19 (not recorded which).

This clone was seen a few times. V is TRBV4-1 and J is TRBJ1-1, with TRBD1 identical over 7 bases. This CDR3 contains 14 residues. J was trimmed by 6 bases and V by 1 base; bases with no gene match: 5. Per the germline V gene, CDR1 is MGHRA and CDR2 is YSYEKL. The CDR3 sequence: CASSQVRGSSEAFF. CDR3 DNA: TGCGCCAGCAGCCAAGTCAGGGGGTCTTCTGAAGCTTTCTTT.

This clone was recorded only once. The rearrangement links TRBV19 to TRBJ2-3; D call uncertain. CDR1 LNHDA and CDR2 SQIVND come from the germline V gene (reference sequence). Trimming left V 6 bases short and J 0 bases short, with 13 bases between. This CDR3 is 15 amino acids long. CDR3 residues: CASSPVDSSTDTQYF. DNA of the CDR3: TGTGCCAGTAGCCCGGTCGACTCGAGCACAGATACGCAGTATTTT.

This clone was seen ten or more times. The CDR3 bases are TGTGCCAGCAGTTACTACCCAACCGGGACTAGCGCCTACGAGCAGTACTTC. Translating it yields CASSYYPTGTSAYEQYF. The rearrangement joins TRBV6-2 or TRBV6-3 to TRBJ2-7, with 10 bases fitting TRBD2. Germline V gene data show CDR1 as MNHEY and CDR2 as SVGEGT. The CDR3 contains 17 residues. Trimming removed 1 base from V and 2 bases from J; junction bases left unmatched: 8.

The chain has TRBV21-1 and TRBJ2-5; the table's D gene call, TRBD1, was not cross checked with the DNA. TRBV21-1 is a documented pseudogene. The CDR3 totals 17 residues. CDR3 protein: CASSKWDSRGPQETQYF. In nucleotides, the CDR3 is TGTGCCAGCAGCAAATGGGACAGTCGGGGCCCCCAAGAGACCCAGTACTTC.

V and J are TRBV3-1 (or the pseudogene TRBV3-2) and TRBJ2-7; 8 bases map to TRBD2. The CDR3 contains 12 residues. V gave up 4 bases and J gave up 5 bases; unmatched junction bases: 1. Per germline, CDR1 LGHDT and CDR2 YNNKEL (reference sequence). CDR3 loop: CASSPGGDEQYF. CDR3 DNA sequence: TGTGCCAGCAGCCCCGGGGGGGACGAGCAGTACTTC.

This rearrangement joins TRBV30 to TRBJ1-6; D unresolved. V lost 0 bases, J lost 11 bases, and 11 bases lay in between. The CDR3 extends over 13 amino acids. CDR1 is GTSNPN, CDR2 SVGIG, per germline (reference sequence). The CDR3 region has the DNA TGTGCCTGGAGTGTATATGGCATTCCACCCCTCCACTTT. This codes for CAWSVYGIPPLHF.

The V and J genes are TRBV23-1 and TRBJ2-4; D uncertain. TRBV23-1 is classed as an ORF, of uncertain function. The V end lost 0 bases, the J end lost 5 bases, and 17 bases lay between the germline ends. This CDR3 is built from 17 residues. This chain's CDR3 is CASSQSSPRRVQNIQYF. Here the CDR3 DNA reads TGCGCCAGCAGTCAATCGAGTCCGCGGCGTGTCCAAAACATTCAGTACTTC.

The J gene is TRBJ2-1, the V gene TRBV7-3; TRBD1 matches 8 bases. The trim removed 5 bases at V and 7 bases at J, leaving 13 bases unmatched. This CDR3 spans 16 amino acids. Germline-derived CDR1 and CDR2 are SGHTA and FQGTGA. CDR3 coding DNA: TGTGCCAGCAGCGCTCGGACAGGGCTGGGCGGAAATGAGCAGTTCTTC. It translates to CASSARTGLGGNEQFF.

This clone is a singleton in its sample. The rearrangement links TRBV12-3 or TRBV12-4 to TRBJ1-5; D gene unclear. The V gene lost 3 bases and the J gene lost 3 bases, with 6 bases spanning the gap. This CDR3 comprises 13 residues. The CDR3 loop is CASSFGINQPQHF. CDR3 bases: TGTGCCAGCAGTTTCGGTATCAATCAGCCCCAGCATTTT.

This CDR3 is CAGDRADEQYF. In nucleotides, the CDR3 is TGTGCCGGAGACAGGGCGGACGAGCAGTACTTC. The chain uses TRBV30 and TRBJ2-7; 7 positions match TRBD1. Trimming took 8 bases from V and 5 from J; bases not matched to a gene: 6. Looked up from germline, CDR1 is GTSNPN and CDR2 is SVGIG (reference sequence). The CDR3 contains 11 residues.

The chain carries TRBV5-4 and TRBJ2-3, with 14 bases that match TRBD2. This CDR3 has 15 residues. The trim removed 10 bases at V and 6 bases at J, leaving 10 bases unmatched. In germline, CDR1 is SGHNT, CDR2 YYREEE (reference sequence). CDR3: CAVRGGLAGVDTQYF. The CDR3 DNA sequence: TGTGCCGTCAGAGGGGGACTAGCGGGAGTTGATACGCAGTATTTT.

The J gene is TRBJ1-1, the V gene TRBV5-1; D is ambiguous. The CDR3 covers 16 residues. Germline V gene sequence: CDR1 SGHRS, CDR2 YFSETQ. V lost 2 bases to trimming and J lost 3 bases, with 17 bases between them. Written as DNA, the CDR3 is TGCGCCAGCAGCTTCGTTGCTCTCGACGAGGACACTGAAGCTTTCTTT. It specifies CASSFVALDEDTEAFF.

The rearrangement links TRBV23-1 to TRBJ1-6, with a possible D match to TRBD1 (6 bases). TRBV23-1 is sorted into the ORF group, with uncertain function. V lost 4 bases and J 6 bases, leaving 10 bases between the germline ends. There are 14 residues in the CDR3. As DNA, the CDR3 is TGCGCCAGCAGTCCCCGACAGGTTAATTCACCCCTCCACTTT. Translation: CASSPRQVNSPLHF.

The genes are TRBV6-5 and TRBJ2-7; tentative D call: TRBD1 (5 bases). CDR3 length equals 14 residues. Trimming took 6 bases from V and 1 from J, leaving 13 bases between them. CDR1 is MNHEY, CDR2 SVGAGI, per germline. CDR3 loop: CASRGGRGSYEQYF. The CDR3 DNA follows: TGTGCCAGCAGGGGTGGAAGGGGATCCTACGAGCAGTACTTC.

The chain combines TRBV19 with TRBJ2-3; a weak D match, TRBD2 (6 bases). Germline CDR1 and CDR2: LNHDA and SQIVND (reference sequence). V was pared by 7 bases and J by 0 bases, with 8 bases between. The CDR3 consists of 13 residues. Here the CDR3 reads CASKSGSTDTQYF. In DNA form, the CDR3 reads TGTGCCAGTAAAAGCGGGAGCACAGATACGCAGTATTTT.

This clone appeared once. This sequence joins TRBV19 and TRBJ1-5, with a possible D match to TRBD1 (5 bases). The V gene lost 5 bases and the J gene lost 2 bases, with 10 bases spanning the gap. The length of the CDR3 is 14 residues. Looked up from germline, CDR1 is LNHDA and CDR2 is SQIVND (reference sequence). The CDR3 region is CASSQQVGNQPQHF. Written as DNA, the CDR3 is TGTGCCAGTAGTCAACAGGTCGGCAATCAGCCCCAGCATTTT.

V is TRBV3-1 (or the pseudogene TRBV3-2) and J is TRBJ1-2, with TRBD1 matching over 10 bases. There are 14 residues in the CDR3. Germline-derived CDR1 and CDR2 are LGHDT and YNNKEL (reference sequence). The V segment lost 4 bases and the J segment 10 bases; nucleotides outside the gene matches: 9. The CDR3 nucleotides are TGTGCCAGCAGCCTCGCAACCGGGACAGGGGACTACACCTTC. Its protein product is CASSLATGTGDYTF.

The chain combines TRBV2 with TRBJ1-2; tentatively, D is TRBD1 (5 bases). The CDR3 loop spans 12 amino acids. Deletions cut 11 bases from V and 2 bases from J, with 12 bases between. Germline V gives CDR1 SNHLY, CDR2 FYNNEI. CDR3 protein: CACSRTNYGYTF. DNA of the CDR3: TGTGCCTGTTCAAGGACAAACTATGGCTACACCTTC.

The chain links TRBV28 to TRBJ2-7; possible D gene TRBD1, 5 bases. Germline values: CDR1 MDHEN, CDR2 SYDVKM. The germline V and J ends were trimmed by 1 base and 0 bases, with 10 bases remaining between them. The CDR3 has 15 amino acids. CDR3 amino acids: CASSLSGKLSYEQYF. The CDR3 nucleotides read TGTGCCAGCAGTTTATCAGGGAAACTCTCCTACGAGCAGTACTTC. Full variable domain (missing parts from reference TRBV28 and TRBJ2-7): DVKVTQSSRYLVKRTGEKVFLECVQDMDHENMFWYRQDPGLGLRLIYFSYDVKMKEKGDIPEGYSVSREKKERFSLILESASTNQTSMYLCASSLSGKLSYEQYFGPGTRLTVT.

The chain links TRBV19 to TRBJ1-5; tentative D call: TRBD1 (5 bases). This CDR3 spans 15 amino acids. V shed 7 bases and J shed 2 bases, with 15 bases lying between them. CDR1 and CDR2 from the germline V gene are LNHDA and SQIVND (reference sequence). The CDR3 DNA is TGTGCCAGTACCCAGGGACGGAGGGGCAATCAGCCCCAGCATTTT. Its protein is CASTQGRRGNQPQHF.

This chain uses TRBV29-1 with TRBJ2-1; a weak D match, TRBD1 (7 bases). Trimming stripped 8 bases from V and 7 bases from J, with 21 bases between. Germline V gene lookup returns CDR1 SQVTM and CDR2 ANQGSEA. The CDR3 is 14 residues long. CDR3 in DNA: TGCAGCTCCTGCCAGGGGGGCGCAGGGAATGAGCAGTTCTTC. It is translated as CSSCQGGAGNEQFF.

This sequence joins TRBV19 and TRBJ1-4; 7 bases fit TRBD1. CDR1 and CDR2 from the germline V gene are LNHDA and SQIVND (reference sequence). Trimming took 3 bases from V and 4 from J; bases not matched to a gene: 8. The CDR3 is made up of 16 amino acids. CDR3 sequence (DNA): TGTGCCAGTAGTATCGAGGGGGCGCATAGTAATGAAAAACTGTTTTTT. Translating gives CASSIEGAHSNEKLFF.

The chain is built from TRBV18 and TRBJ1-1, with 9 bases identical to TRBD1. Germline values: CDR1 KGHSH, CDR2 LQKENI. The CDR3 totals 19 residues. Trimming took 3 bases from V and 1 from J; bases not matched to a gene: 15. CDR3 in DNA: TGTGCCAGCTCACCTCGATCCAGTCCTACAGGGGGCAGGAACACTGAAGCTTTCTTT. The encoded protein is CASSPRSSPTGGRNTEAFF.

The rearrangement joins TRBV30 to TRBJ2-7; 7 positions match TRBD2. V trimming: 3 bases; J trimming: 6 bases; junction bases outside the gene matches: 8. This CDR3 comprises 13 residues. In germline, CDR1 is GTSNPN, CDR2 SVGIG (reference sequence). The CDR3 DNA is TGTGCCTGGAGGGCCCCGGGGGGTCGCGAGCAGTACTTC. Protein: CAWRAPGGREQYF.

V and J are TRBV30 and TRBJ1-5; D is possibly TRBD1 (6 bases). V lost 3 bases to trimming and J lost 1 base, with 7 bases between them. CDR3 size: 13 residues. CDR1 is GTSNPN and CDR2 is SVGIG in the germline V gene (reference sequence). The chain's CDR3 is CAWRGGSNQPQHF. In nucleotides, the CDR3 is TGTGCCTGGAGAGGGGGAAGCAATCAGCCCCAGCATTTT. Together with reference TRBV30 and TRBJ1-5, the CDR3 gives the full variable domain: SQTIHQWPATLVQPVGSPLSLECTVEGTSNPNLYWYRQAAGRGLQLLFYSVGIGQISSEVPQNLSASRPQDRQFILSSKKLLLSDSGFYLCAWRGGSNQPQHFGDGTRLSIL.

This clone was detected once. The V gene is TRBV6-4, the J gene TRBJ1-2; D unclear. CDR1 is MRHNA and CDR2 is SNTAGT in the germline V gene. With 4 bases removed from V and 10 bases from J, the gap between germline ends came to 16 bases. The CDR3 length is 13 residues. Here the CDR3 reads CASSAQRFGDYTF. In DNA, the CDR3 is TGTGCCAGCAGTGCACAGCGGTTCGGTGACTACACCTTC.